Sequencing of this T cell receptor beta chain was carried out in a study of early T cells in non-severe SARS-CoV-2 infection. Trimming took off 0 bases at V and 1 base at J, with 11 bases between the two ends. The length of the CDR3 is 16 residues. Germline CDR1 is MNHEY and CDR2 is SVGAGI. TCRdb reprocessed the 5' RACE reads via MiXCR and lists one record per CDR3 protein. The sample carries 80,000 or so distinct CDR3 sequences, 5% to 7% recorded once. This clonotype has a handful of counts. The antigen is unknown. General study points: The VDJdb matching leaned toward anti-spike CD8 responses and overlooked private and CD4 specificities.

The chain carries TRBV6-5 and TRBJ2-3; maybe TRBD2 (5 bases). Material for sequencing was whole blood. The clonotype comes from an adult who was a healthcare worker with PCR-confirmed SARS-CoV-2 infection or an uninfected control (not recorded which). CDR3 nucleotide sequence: TGTGCCAGCAGTTACTCTAGGAGGATTGGCACAGATACGCAGTATTTT. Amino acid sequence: CASSYSRRIGTDTQYF.